The TCR beta chain described here comes from a study of cytomegalovirus exposure and HLA in healthy donors. The CDR3 is 16 amino acids. Germline trimming cut 4 bases from V and 8 bases from J; bases unmatched to any gene: 11. Germline-derived CDR1 and CDR2 are SGHRS and YFSETQ. The study ran its PCR with 60 Vbeta and 13 Jbeta primers. TCRdb keeps only in-frame clones here, not all; method: immunoSEQ multiplex PCR. The profile shows under 200,000 clones, roughly nine tenths of them singletons. The TCR was taken from a boy aged 2-15 years in good health and CMV-seronegative. The sample taken for sequencing was PBMCs. The V and J genes are TRBV5-1 and TRBJ2-1; TRBD2 matches 11 bases. Written as DNA, the CDR3 is TGCGCCAGCAGCCCACCGTTAGCGGGAGGGGGGTATGAGCAGTTCTTC. Its protein is CASSPPLAGGGYEQFF.